This T cell receptor beta chain was found in a study of blood T cell repertoires in COVID-19. About the research overall: COVID-19 samples from acute and convalescent phases originated in the United States, Italy and Spain. Sample material is recorded as cDNA or gDNA derived from T cells, B-cell-depleted T cells, or PBMCs.

This CDR3 has 13 amino acids. J was trimmed by 4 bases and V by 4 bases; bases with no gene match: 3. Germline-derived CDR1 and CDR2 are SNHLY and FYNNEI. Followed over time, Seattle patients had been enrolled while infection was active. Original data processing: Reference gene primer amplification in the assay estimated nucleated cell counts. The data were produced by immunoSEQ multiplex PCR, yet TCRdb's version contains in-frame clones alone and is incomplete. V and J calls and clone size come straight from that table; D and trimming were deduced from the DNA. The sample shows about 220,000 clones, almost 85% of them seen only once.

What was sequenced was peripheral blood. The TCR comes from a woman aged 70-85 years with COVID-19, enrolled during active disease. The rearrangement joins TRBV2 to TRBJ1-1, with 7 bases lining up with TRBD1. This chain's CDR3 is CASSATGATEAFF. DNA of the CDR3: TGTGCCAGCAGTGCCACAGGGGCCACTGAAGCTTTCTTT.